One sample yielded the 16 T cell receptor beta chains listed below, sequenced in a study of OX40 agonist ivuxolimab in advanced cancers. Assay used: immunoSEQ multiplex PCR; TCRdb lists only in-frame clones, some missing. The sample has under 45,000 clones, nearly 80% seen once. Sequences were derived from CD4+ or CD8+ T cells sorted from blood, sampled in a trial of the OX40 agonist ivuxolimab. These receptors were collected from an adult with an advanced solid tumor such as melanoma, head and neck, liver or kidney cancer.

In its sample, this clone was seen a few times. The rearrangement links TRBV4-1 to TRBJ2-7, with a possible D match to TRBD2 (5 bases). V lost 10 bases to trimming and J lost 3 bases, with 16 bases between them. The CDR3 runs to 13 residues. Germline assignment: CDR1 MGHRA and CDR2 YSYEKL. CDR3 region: CATEDSGYYEQYF. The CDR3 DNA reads TGCGCCACTGAGGACTCAGGATACTACGAGCAGTACTTC.

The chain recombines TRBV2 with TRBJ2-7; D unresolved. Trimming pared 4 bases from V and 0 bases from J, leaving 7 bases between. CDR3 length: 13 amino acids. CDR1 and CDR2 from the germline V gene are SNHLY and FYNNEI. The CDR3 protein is CASSVLSSYEQYF. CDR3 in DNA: TGTGCCAGCAGTGTATTGAGCTCCTACGAGCAGTACTTC.

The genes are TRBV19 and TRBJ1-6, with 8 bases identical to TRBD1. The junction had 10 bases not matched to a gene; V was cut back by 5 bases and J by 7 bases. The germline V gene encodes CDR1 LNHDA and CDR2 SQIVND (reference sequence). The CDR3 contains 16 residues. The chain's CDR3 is CASSPLNRGKNSPLHF. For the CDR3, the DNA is TGTGCCAGTAGTCCCTTAAACAGGGGGAAGAATTCACCCCTCCACTTT.

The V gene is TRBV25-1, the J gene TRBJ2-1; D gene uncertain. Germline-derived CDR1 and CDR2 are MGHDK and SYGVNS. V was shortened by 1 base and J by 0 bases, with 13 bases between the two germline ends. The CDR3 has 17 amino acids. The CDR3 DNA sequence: TGTGCCAGCAGTGAATTTACCGGGTCCTACTCCTACAATGAGCAGTTCTTC. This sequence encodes CASSEFTGSYSYNEQFF. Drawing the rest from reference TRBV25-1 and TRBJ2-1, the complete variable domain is EADIYQTPRYLVIGTGKKITLECSQTMGHDKMYWYQQDPGMELHLIHYSYGVNSTEKGDLSSESTVSRIRTEHFPLTLESARPSHTSQYLCASSEFTGSYSYNEQFFGPGTRLTVL.

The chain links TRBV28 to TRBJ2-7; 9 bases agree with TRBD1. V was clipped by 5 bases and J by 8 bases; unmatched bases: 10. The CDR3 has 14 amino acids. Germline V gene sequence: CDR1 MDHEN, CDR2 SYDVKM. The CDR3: CASSPQWGQGQQYF. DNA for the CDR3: TGTGCCAGCAGTCCTCAGTGGGGACAGGGCCAGCAGTACTTC.

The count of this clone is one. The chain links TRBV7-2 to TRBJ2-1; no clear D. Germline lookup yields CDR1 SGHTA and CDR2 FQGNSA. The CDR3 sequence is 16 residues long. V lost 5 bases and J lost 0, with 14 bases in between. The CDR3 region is CASSPRLHSSYNEQFF. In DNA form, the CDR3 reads TGTGCCAGCAGCCCCCGACTCCATAGCTCCTACAATGAGCAGTTCTTC.

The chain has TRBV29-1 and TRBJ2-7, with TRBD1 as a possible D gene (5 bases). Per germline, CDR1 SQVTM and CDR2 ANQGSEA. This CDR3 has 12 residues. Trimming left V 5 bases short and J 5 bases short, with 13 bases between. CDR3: CSVPTGSNEQYF. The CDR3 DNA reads TGCAGCGTTCCCACAGGTTCTAACGAGCAGTACTTC.

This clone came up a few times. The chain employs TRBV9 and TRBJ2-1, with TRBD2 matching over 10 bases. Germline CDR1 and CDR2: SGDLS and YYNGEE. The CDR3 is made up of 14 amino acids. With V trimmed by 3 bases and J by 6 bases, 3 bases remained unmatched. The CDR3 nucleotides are TGTGCCAGCAGCGGGACTAGCGGTCGCAATGAGCAGTTCTTC. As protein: CASSGTSGRNEQFF. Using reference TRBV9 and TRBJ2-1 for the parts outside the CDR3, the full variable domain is DSGVTQTPKHLITATGQRVTLRCSPRSGDLSVYWYQQSLDQGLQFLIQYYNGEERAKGNILERFSAQQFPDLHSELNLSSLELGDSALYFCASSGTSGRNEQFFGPGTRLTVL.

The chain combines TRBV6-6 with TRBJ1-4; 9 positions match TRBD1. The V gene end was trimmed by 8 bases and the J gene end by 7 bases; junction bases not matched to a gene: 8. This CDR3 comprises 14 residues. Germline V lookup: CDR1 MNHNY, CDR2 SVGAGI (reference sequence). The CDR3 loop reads CASGDRGKGEKLFF. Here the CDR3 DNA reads TGTGCCAGCGGAGACAGGGGGAAGGGTGAAAAACTGTTTTTT.

The CDR3 protein is CASTLRLFRPQHF. The CDR3 DNA sequence: TGTGCCAGCACCTTAAGACTATTTCGGCCCCAGCATTTT. The V call is TRBV2, the J call TRBJ1-5, with D uncertain. The CDR3 totals 13 residues. Germline CDR1 is SNHLY and CDR2 is FYNNEI. Trimming left V 7 bases short and J 9 bases short, with 16 bases between.

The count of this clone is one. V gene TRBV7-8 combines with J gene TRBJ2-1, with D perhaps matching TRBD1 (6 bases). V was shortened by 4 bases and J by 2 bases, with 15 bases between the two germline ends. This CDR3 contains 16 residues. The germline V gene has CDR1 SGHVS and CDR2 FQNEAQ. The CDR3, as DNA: TGTGCCAGCAGCTCGTTCCTAGGGACAACCTACAATGAGCAGTTCTTC. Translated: CASSSFLGTTYNEQFF.

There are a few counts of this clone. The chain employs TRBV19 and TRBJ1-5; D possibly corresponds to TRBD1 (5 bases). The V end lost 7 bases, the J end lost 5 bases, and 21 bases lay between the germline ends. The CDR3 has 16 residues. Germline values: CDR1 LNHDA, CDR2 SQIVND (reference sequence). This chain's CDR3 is CASNTGLGPGDQPQHF. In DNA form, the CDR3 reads TGTGCCAGTAATACAGGACTGGGCCCCGGGGATCAGCCCCAGCATTTT.

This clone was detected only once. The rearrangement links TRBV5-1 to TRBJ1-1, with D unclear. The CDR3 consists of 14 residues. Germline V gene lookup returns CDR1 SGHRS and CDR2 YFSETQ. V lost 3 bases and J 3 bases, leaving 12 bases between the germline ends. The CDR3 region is CASSSYTGDTEAFF. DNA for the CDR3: TGCGCCAGCAGCTCATACACCGGAGACACTGAAGCTTTCTTT.

CDR3 loop: CASSLDSGGATDTQYF. The CDR3 nucleotides are TGTGCCAGCAGCTTAGATAGCGGGGGGGCCACAGATACGCAGTATTTT. The chain carries TRBV11-2 and TRBJ2-3; 11 nucleotides line up with TRBD2. J gave up 2 bases and V 0 bases, and 1 base lay outside the gene matches. Germline V gene sequence: CDR1 SGHAT, CDR2 FQNNGV. This CDR3 comprises 16 residues.

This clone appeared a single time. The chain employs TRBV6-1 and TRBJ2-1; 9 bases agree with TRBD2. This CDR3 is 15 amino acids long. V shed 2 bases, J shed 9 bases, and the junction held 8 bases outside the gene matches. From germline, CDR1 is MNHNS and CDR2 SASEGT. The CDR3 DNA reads TGTGCCAGCAGTGAATATGGGACTAGCATAGGTGAGCAGTTCTTC. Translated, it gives CASSEYGTSIGEQFF.

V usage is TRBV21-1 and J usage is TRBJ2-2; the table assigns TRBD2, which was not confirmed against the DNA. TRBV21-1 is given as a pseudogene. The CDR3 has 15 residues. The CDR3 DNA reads TGTGCCAGCAGCAAATCCGAAGGGAGGACCGGGGAGCTGTTTTTT. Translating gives CASSKSEGRTGELFF.